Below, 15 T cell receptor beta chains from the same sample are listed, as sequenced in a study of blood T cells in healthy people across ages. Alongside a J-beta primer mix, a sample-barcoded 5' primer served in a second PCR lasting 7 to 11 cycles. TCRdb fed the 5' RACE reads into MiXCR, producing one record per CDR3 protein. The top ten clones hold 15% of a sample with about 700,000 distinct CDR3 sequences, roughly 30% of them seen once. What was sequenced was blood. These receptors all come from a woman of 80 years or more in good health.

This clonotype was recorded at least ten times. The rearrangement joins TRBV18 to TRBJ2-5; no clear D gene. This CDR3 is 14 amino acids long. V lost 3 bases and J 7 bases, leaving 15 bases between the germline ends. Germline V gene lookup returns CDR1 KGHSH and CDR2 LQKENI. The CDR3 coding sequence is TGTGCCAGCTCACCCCAGTCCGGATTCGGGACCCAGTACTTC. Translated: CASSPQSGFGTQYF.

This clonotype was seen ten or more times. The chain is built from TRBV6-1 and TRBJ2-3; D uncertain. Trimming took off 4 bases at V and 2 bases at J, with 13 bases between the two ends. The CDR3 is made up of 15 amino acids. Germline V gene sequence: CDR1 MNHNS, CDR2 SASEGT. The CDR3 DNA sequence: TGTGCCAGCAGTGGGGCCCAGACGCTCACAGATACGCAGTATTTT. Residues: CASSGAQTLTDTQYF.

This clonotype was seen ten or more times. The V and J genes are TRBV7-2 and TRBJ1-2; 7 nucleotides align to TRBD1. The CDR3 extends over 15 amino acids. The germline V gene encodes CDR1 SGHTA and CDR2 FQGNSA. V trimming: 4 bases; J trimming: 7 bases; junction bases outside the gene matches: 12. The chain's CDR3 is CASSYRQGPVGGYTF. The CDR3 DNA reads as TGTGCCAGCAGCTACCGACAGGGTCCGGTTGGTGGCTACACCTTC. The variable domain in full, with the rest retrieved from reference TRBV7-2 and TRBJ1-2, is GAGVSQSPSNKVTEKGKDVELRCDPISGHTALYWYRQSLGQGLEFLIYFQGNSAPDKSGLPSDRFSAERTGGSVSTLTIQRTQQEDSAVYLCASSYRQGPVGGYTFGSGTRLTVV.

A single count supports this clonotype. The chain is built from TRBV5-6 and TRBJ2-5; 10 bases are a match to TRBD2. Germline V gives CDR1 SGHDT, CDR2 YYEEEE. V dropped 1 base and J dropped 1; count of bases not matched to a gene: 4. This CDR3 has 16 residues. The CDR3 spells CASSLKRGGPQETQYF. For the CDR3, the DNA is TGTGCCAGCAGCTTGAAGCGGGGGGGTCCCCAAGAGACCCAGTACTTC. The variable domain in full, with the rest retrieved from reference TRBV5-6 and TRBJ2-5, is DAGVTQSPTHLIKTRGQQVTLRCSPKSGHDTVSWYQQALGQGPQFIFQYYEEEERQRGNFPDRFSGHQFPNYSSELNVNALLLGDSALYLCASSLKRGGPQETQYFGPGTRLLVL.

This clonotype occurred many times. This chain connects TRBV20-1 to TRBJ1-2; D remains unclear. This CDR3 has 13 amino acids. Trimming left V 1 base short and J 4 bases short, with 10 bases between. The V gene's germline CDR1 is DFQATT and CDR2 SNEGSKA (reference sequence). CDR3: CSARGSPSYGYTF. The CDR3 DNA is TGCAGTGCTAGAGGTTCCCCCAGCTATGGCTACACCTTC.

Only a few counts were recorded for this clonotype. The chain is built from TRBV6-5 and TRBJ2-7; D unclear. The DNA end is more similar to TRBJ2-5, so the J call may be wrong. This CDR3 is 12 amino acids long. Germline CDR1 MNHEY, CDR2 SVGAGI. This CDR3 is CASGRNQETQYF. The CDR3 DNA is TGTGCCAGCGGTCGCAACCAAGAGACCCAGTACTTC.

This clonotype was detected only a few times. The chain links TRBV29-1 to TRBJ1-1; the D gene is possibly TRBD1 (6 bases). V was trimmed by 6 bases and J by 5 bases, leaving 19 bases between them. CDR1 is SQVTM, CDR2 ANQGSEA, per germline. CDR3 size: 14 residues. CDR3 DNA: TGCAGCGTGGACCCAGGGGATGGGTGGACTGAAGCTTTCTTT. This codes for CSVDPGDGWTEAFF.

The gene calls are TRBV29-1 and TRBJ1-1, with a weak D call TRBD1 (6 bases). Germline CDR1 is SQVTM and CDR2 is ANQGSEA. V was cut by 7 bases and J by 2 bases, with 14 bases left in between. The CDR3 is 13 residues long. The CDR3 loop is CSAGDILNTEAFF. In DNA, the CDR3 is TGCAGCGCCGGGGACATCCTAAACACTGAAGCTTTCTTT.

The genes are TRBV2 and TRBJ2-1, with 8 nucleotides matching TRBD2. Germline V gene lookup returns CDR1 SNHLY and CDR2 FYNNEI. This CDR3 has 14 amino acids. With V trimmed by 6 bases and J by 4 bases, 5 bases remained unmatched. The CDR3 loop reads CASSSGGRYNEQFF. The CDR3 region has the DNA TGTGCCAGCAGCTCGGGGGGGCGGTACAATGAGCAGTTCTTC.

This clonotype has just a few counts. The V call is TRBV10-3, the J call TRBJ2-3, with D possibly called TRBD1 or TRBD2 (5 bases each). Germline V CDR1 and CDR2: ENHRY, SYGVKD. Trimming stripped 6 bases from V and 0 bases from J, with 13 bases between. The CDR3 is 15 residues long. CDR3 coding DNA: TGTGCCATCAGGGACGGGACCCGGAGCACAGATACGCAGTATTTT. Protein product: CAIRDGTRSTDTQYF.

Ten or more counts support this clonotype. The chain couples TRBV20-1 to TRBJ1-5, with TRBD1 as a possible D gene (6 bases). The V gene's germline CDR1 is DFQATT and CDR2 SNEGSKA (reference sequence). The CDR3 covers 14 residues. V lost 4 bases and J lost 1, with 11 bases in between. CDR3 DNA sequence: TGCAGTGCTACATTAGGACAGAGCAATCAGCCCCAGCATTTT. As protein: CSATLGQSNQPQHF.

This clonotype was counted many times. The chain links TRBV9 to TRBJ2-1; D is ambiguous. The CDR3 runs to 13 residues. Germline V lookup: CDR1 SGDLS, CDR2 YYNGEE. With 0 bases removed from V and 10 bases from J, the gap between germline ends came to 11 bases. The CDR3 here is CASSVGPTSEQFF. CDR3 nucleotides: TGTGCCAGCAGCGTAGGGCCCACATCGGAGCAGTTCTTC.

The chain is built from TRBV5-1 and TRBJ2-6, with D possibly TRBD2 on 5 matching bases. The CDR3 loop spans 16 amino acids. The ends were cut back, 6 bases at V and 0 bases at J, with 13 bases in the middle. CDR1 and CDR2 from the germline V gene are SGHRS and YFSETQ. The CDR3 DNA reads TGCGCCAGCACCGTGACGGGGATCTCTGGGGCCAACGTCCTGACTTTC. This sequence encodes CASTVTGISGANVLTF.

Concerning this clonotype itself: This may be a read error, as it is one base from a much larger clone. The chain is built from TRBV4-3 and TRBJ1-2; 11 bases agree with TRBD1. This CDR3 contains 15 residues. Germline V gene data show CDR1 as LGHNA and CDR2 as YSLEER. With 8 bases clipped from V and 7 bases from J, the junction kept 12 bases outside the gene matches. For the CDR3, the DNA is TGCGCCAGCTCCGACCGGGACAGGGGGGGAGCTGGCTACACCTTC. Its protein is CASSDRDRGGAGYTF.

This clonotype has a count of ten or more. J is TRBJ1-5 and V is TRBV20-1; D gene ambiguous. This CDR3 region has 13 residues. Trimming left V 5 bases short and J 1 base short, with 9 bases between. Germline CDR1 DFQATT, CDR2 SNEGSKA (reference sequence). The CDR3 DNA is TGCAGTGCTGGAACAAGGAGCAATCAGCCCCAGCATTTT. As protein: CSAGTRSNQPQHF.